These 2 T cell receptor beta chains were sequenced from one sample in a study of blood T cells in healthy people across ages. Through a sample-barcoded 5' primer and a J-beta primer mix, a second PCR was run for roughly 6 to 11 cycles. TCRdb re-called the 5' RACE reads with MiXCR, one entry per CDR3 protein. The sample lists about 1.4 million distinct CDR3 sequences, 59% occurring once. The sample was blood. The origin of the receptors is a man between 18 and 29 years old in good health.

The rearrangement joins TRBV28 to TRBJ2-3, with D perhaps TRBD1 (5 bases). The V end lost 7 bases, the J end lost 1 base, and 15 bases lay between the germline ends. Germline loops: CDR1 MDHEN, CDR2 SYDVKM. The CDR3 runs 15 residues. CDR3 DNA sequence: TGTGCCAGCACCGATGACCTAGGGGGCACAGATACGCAGTATTTT. It yields the protein CASTDDLGGTDTQYF.

The chain joins TRBV20-1 to TRBJ1-2; 7 bases line up with TRBD1. V lost 3 bases, J lost 7 bases, and 17 bases stayed unmatched. CDR1 is DFQATT and CDR2 is SNEGSKA in the germline V gene (reference sequence). The CDR3 loop spans 16 amino acids. DNA of the CDR3: TGCAGTGCTAGGGAGGGGGAGGGGGCAGATCAATCTGGCTACACCTTC. Translation: CSAREGEGADQSGYTF.